This T cell receptor (beta chain) was recorded in a study of Graves' ophthalmopathy and Graves' hyperthyroidism. Worth noting for this clonotype: Its ends do not fully match the called genes, so a read error is possible.

RNA served as the template for amplifying TCR beta CDR3 regions. HTBI primers were used in a first-round RT-PCR, which preceded a second-round multiplex PCR. One entry per CDR3 protein, called by TCRdb with MiXCR from the multiplex PCR reads. The table has approximately 410,000 distinct CDR3 sequences, 15% to 17% seen once. CDR1 is MNHEY and CDR2 is SVGEGT in the germline V gene. The length of the CDR3 is 16 residues. The specimen sequenced was peripheral blood. The rearrangement uses TRBV6-2 or TRBV6-3 and TRBJ1-4, with D hard to call. This TCR derives from a woman between 18 and 29 years old with stable Graves' hyperthyroidism. The CDR3 region is CATSDATGSLAEKLFF. In nucleotides, the CDR3 is TGTGCCACCAGTGATGCCACCGGGAGCCTAGCGGAAAAACTGTTTTTT.